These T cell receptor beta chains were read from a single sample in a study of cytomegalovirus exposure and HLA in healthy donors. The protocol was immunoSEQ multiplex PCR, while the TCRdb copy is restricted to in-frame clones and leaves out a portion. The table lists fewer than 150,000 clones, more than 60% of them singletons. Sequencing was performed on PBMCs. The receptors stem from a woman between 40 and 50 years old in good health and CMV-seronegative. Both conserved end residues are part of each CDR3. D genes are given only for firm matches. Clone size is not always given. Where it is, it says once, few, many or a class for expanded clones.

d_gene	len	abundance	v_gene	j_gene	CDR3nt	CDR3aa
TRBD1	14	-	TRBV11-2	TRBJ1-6	TGTGCCAGCAGCTGGGACAGAACTAATTCACCCCTCCACTTT	CASSWDRTNSPLHF
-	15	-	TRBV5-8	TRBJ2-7	TGTGCCAGCAGCCTGAGGGTATCGCTAACCTACGAGCAGTACTTC	CASSLRVSLTYEQYF
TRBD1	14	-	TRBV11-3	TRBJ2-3	TGTGCCAGCAGCGGACAGGGGCCCACAGATACGCAGTATTTT	CASSGQGPTDTQYF
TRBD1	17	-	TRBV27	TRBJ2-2	TGTGCCACAAAGGGGGGACAGGGGGCGAGGGACACCGGGGAGCTGTTTTTT	CATKGGQGARDTGELFF
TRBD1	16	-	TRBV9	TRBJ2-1	TGTGCCAGCAGCCCAGACAGGGGGTCCCTAATCGGTGAGCAGTTCTTC	CASSPDRGSLIGEQFF
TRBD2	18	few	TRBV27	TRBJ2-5	TGTGCCAGCAGTTTGCGCCCCTTGGGGGAGGGGTACCAAGAGACCCAGTACTTC	CASSLRPLGEGYQETQYF
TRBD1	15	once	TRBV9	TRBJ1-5	TGTGCCAGCAGCGTAGAGGGGGCAGGGGATCAGCCCCAGCATTTT	CASSVEGAGDQPQHF
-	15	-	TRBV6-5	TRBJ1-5	TGTGCCAGCAGTCGAAATCCCCCAGGGGCTCAGCCCCAGCATTTT	CASSRNPPGAQPQHF
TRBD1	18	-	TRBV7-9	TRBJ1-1	TGTGCCAGCAGCATAGATGAGTCTTCGGGGACAGGGTCCACTGAAGCTTTCTTT	CASSIDESSGTGSTEAFF
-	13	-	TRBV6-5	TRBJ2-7	TGTGCCAGCACGCACGGAGCGAGCTACGAGCAGTACTTC	CASTHGASYEQYF
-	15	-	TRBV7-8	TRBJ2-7	TGTGCCAGCAGCTTAGAAGGAGGGGGCAACTACGAGCAGTACTTC	CASSLEGGGNYEQYF
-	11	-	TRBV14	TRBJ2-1	TGTGCCAGCAGCCAAGATTTAGTACAGTTCTTC	CASSQDLVQFF
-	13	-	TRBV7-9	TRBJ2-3	TGTGCCAGCCTGGGGGGGGGCGGTAATACGCAGTATTTT	CASLGGGGNTQYF
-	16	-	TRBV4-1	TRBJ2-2	TGCGCCAGCAGCCAAGATTCAGGGACAAACACCGGGGAGCTGTTTTTT	CASSQDSGTNTGELFF
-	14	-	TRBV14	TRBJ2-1	TGTGCCAGCAGCCGGCGGACAGTTAACAATGAGCAGTTCTTC	CASSRRTVNNEQFF
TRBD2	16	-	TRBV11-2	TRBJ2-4	TGTGCCAGCAGCTTAGAAGCGGGAGGGCCAGGGAACATTCAGTACTTC	CASSLEAGGPGNIQYF
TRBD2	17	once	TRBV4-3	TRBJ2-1	TGCGCCAGCAGCCAAGATGGGGCTAGCGGAGCGTACAATGAGCAGTTCTTC	CASSQDGASGAYNEQFF
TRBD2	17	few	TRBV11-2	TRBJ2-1	TGTGCCAGCAGCCCGGAGGGTAGCGGGAGCCCTTACAATGAGCAGTTCTTC	CASSPEGSGSPYNEQFF
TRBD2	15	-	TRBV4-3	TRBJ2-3	TGCGCCAGCAGCCAATATAGCGGGGTTCCAGATACGCAGTATTTT	CASSQYSGVPDTQYF
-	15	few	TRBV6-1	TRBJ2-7	TGTGCCAGCAGTGGGTACAGGGAAACCTCCTACGAGCAGTACTTC	CASSGYRETSYEQYF
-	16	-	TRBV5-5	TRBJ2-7	TGTGCCAGCAGCTTGTTTCTCACGACAGATTCCATCGAGCAGTACTTC	CASSLFLTTDSIEQYF
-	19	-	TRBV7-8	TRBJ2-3	TGTGCCAGCAGCTTACCCCTCGAAATGAGGTCACACACGTTGGATACGCAGTATTTT	CASSLPLEMRSHTLDTQYF
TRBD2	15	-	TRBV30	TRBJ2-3	TGTGCCTGGAGTGCAGGCGGGAGTCGGACAGATACGCAGTATTTT	CAWSAGGSRTDTQYF
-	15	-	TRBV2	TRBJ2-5	TGTGCCAGCAGTGGACAGGAAATCCACCAAGAGACCCAGTACTTC	CASSGQEIHQETQYF
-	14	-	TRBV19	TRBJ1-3	TGTGCCAGTAACCCGGGAAACTCTGGAAACACCATATATTTT	CASNPGNSGNTIYF
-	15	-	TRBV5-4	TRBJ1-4	TGTGCCAGCAGCTTGGGGCCAGAAAGTAATGAAAAACTGTTTTTT	CASSLGPESNEKLFF
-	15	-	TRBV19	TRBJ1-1	TGTGCCAGTAGTATATATTCTTGGGCCAACACTGAAGCTTTCTTT	CASSIYSWANTEAFF
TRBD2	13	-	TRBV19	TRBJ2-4	TGTGCCAGTAGTACCCAGGGAGGGGACATTCAGTACTTC	CASSTQGGDIQYF
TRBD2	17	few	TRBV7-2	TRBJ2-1	TGTGCCAGCAGCACCCGGACCTTCAGGAGCGGGGGGGATGAGCAGTTCTTC	CASSTRTFRSGGDEQFF
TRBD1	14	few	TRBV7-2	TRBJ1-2	TGTGCCAGCAGCTTAGTCGAGACAGGGGAAGGCTACACCTTC	CASSLVETGEGYTF
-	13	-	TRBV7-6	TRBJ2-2	TGTGCCAGCAGCCCGGTCGGGGCCGGGGAGCTGTTTTTT	CASSPVGAGELFF
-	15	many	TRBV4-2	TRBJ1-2	TGTGCCAGCAGCACCCGGGACATTATTAACTATGGCTACACCTTC	CASSTRDIINYGYTF
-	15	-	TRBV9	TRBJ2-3	TGTGCCAGCAGCGTAGAAGGAGGGGTGGCAGATACGCAGTATTTT	CASSVEGGVADTQYF
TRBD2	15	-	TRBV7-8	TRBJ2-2	TGTGCCAGCAGCTCGGCTAGCGGGAACACCGGGGAGCTGTTTTTT	CASSSASGNTGELFF
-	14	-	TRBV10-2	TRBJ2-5	TGCGCCAGCAGTCCCCTGGGAGTTTGGGAGACCCAGTACTTC	CASSPLGVWETQYF
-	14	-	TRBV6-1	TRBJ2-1	TGTGCCAGCAGGACAACAGGGTACTACAATGAGCAGTTCTTC	CASRTTGYYNEQFF
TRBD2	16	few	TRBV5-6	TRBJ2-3	TGTGCCAGCAGCGATACTAGCGGGAGGCGGGGAGATACGCAGTATTTT	CASSDTSGRRGDTQYF
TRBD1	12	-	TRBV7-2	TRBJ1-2	TGTGCCACCGGACAGGGTAACTATGGCTACACCTTC	CATGQGNYGYTF
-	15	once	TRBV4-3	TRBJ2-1	TGCGCCAGCACCCCAAGAGTGGAGGCCTACAATGAGCAGTTCTTC	CASTPRVEAYNEQFF
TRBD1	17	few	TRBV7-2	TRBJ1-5	TGTGCCAGCAGTTTAAGGACGACAGGGCCCTACAATCAGCCCCAGCATTTT	CASSLRTTGPYNQPQHF
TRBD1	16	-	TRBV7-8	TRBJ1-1	TGTGCCAGCAGCTCTACCGGGACAGGAAGGAACACTGAAGCTTTCTTT	CASSSTGTGRNTEAFF
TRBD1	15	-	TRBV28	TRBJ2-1	TGTGCCAGCAGTTTAGGGACAGGGTCCTACAATGAGCAGTTCTTC	CASSLGTGSYNEQFF
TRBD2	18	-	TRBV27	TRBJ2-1	TGTGCCAGCAGTTTTATCCCGACTAGCGGGAGAAGGCGCAATGAGCAGTTCTTC	CASSFIPTSGRRRNEQFF
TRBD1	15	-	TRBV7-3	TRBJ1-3	TGTGCCAGCAGCCCTGGGACAGGGGGAGGAAACACCATATATTTT	CASSPGTGGGNTIYF
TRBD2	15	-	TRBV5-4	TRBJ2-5	TGTGCCAGCAGCTTGGGGGGAAGCGGGGAAGAGACCCAGTACTTC	CASSLGGSGEETQYF
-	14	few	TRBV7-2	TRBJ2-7	TGTGCCAGCAGCTTTGGGGGGAGCGGGTACGAGCAGTACTTC	CASSFGGSGYEQYF
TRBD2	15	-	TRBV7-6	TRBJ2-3	TGTGCCAGCAGCCGTAGCGGGGGGCGTATAGATACGCAGTATTTT	CASSRSGGRIDTQYF
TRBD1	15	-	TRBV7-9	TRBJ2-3	TGTGCCAGCAGGAGGGACAGTACTAGCACAGATACGCAGTATTTT	CASRRDSTSTDTQYF